This T cell receptor beta chain was captured by sequencing in a study of blood T cell repertoires in COVID-19. Study context: The origin of the acute and convalescent COVID-19 samples was the United States, Italy and Spain. Nucleic acid was either cDNA or gDNA, and it came from T cells, B-cell-depleted T cells, or PBMCs.

In the authors' workflow: The assay estimated nucleated cells by amplifying reference gene primers. Libraries were prepared by immunoSEQ multiplex PCR; TCRdb keeps only in-frame clonotypes and omits some of them. The DNA was the basis for D and trimming; V, J and clone size are from that table. The top ten clones hold around 2.1% of a sample with approximately 280,000 clones, about 90% of them seen once. Germline lookup yields CDR1 MNHEY and CDR2 SVGAGI. With V trimmed by 6 bases and J by 9 bases, 8 bases remained unmatched. CDR3 size: 15 residues. The receptor's source is a woman aged 25 to 39 who had recovered from COVID-19. The sequenced sample was peripheral blood. This chain uses TRBV6-5 with TRBJ2-1; 13 bases are shared with TRBD2. This chain's CDR3 is CASRGGLAGTPEQFF. Written as DNA, the CDR3 is TGTGCCAGCAGGGGGGGACTAGCGGGGACCCCTGAGCAGTTCTTC.